This T cell receptor beta chain was obtained from a study of blood T cell repertoires in COVID-19. The overall study: Sample material is recorded as cDNA or gDNA derived from T cells, B-cell-depleted T cells, or PBMCs.

V was shortened by 8 bases and J by 4 bases, with 8 bases between the two germline ends. The CDR3 covers 11 residues. Germline loops: CDR1 SEHNR, CDR2 FQNEAQ (reference sequence). Original handling: For nucleated cells, counts were estimated from reference gene primer amplification. The data were produced by immunoSEQ multiplex PCR, yet TCRdb's version contains in-frame clones alone and is incomplete. The V and J calls and clone size are taken from that table; D and trimming were inferred from the DNA. The sample has roughly 200,000 clones; 82% are singletons. Participant age was roughly 18 to 90 years, and participants resided in 24 US areas.

The V call is TRBV7-9, the J call TRBJ2-5, with D hard to call. Sample: PBMCs or T cells enriched from blood (not recorded which). The receptor was derived from an older woman with acute COVID-19. This chain's CDR3 is CASGEVETQYF. The DNA of the CDR3 is TGTGCCAGCGGAGAAGTAGAGACCCAGTACTTC.